The 9 T cell receptor beta chains below were found in one sample sequenced in a study of cytomegalovirus exposure and HLA in healthy donors. PCR primers comprised 60 Vbeta and 13 Jbeta primers. The assay was immunoSEQ multiplex PCR, and TCRdb's table has in-frame clones only and misses some. The sample has 200,000 to 250,000 clones; 60% to 80% are singletons. Sequencing was carried out using PBMCs. Source of these receptors: a woman aged 25-40 years in good health and CMV-seronegative.

This clone has more than one count but fewer than ten. The chain recombines TRBV7-3 with TRBJ1-3; D call uncertain. The CDR3 sequence is 13 residues long. CDR1 SGHTA and CDR2 FQGTGA come from the germline V gene. V shed 2 bases and J shed 8 bases, with 10 bases lying between them. The CDR3 loop reads CASSLDEGHTIYF. The CDR3, as DNA: TGTGCCAGCAGCTTAGATGAGGGTCACACCATATATTTT. Supplemented by reference TRBV7-3 and TRBJ1-3, the full variable domain reads GAGVSQTPSNKVTEKGKYVELRCDPISGHTALYWYRQSLGQGPEFLIYFQGTGAADDSGLPNDRFFAVRPEGSVSTLKIQRTERGDSAVYLCASSLDEGHTIYFGEGSWLTVV.

The chain carries TRBV5-1 and TRBJ1-1; the match to TRBD1 covers 9 bases. CDR1 and CDR2 (germline): SGHRS, YFSETQ. With 4 bases clipped from V and 5 bases from J, the junction kept 15 bases outside the gene matches. The CDR3 is 17 residues long. CDR3 residues: CASSRLGGTGRGTEAFF. The CDR3 DNA reads as TGCGCCAGCAGCAGACTGGGGGGGACAGGGAGAGGGACTGAAGCTTTCTTT.

Turning to this clone: Because the CDR3's place on the DNA is in doubt, the DNA is left out and the CDR3 is given as listed by TCRdb. The chain recombines TRBV30 with TRBJ2-7; the table's D call, TRBD2, has no DNA check behind it. The V gene's germline CDR1 is GTSNPN and CDR2 SVGIG (reference sequence). The length of the CDR3 is 22 amino acids, counting both ends. CDR3 in amino acids: CAWSPHISVPGVYSHRGGEQYF.

The chain combines TRBV5-1 with TRBJ1-2, with 7 nucleotides matching TRBD1. Germline CDR1 reads SGHRS; CDR2 reads YFSETQ. There are 16 residues in the CDR3. V was clipped by 5 bases and J by 3 bases; unmatched bases: 13. The CDR3 bases are TGCGCCAGCAGTTTCACACTGACAGGGAGTGACTATGGCTACACCTTC. This gives the protein CASSFTLTGSDYGYTF.

The V call is TRBV14, the J call TRBJ2-1; 8 nucleotides agree with TRBD2. The CDR3 extends over 16 amino acids. V shed 2 bases, J shed 5 bases, and the junction held 8 bases outside the gene matches. Per the germline V gene, CDR1 is SGHDN and CDR2 is FVKESK. CDR3 sequence: CASSQPTSEKNNEQFF. CDR3 in DNA: TGTGCCAGCAGCCAACCGACTAGCGAAAAAAACAATGAGCAGTTCTTC.

J is TRBJ1-2 and V is TRBV30; 8 bases agree with TRBD1. The V and J ends lost 3 bases and 4 bases, in that order; junction bases with no gene match: 13. Looked up from germline, CDR1 is GTSNPN and CDR2 is SVGIG (reference sequence). CDR3 length: 16 amino acids. The CDR3 here is CAWSRLTGRGPYGYTF. Written as DNA, the CDR3 is TGTGCCTGGAGCCGCCTCACGGGCAGGGGGCCCTATGGCTACACCTTC.

This clone turned up a few times. J is TRBJ1-1 and V is TRBV7-9, with 8 nucleotides matching TRBD1. Germline V gene data show CDR1 as SEHNR and CDR2 as FQNEAQ (reference sequence). The CDR3 spans 13 residues. With V trimmed by 5 bases and J by 4 bases, 3 bases remained unmatched. The CDR3 region has the DNA TGTGCCAGCAGCCGGACAGGGACCACTGAAGCTTTCTTT. Translating gives CASSRTGTTEAFF.

V and J are TRBV6-1 and TRBJ1-1; D ambiguous. The V end lost 1 base, the J end lost 0 bases, and 6 bases lay between the germline ends. The CDR3 covers 14 residues. Germline CDR1 and CDR2: MNHNS and SASEGT. CDR3 sequence reads: CASSEDSMNTEAFF. CDR3 in DNA: TGTGCCAGCAGTGAAGACAGCATGAACACTGAAGCTTTCTTT.

The V and J genes are TRBV7-9 and TRBJ2-2, with 11 bases aligning to TRBD2. CDR1 is SEHNR and CDR2 is FQNEAQ in the germline V gene (reference sequence). The junction had 8 bases not matched to a gene; V was cut back by 2 bases and J by 0 bases. CDR3 length: 19 residues. The CDR3 is CASSLSASGGLTNTGELFF. DNA of the CDR3: TGTGCCAGCAGCTTATCGGCTAGCGGGGGGCTAACGAACACCGGGGAGCTGTTTTTT.